What follows is one T cell receptor beta chain and its context. In this sample, this clonotype turned up many times. Its antigen is not yet known. Base qualities are missing; no much larger clone stands one base away. The sample originates from a study of regulatory T cells in long-lasting Graves disease (dated by TCRdb to the early 2020s). For the wider study: Antithyroid drugs had been taken for less than 3 months by newly diagnosed Graves' disease patients. A total of roughly 35 samples underwent TCR sequencing: around 13 from persistent and some 20 from newly diagnosed Graves' disease patients. Peripheral blood TCR sequencing and RNA sequencing compared persistent Graves' disease patients with newly diagnosed Graves' disease patients. The study took place in China and was registered as a clinical trial. The full study reports these points: More public clonotypes were shared among persistent patients (around 3,000) than among newly diagnosed patients (under 1,000). Only the TCR beta chain was sequenced and analyzed. Persistent Graves' disease patients showed lower TCR Shannon entropy and fewer highly expanded clones than newly diagnosed patients, suggesting clonal expansion. TRBV28, TRBJ1-2 and TRBJ2-5 were preferentially used in persistent disease, while TRBV20-1 and TRBJ2-1 were favored in newly diagnosed disease. The small sample size was acknowledged by the authors as a limitation that may reduce accuracy. Peripheral blood alone was examined, since thyroid tissue, which constituted the primary lesion, could not be accessed.

Library creation used multiplex PCR. The sequencing machine was an Illumina HiSeq 4000. TCR beta libraries were built with iRepertoire HTBI primers and Arm-PCR amplification of CDR3 regions. Before sequencing, the PCR products underwent gel purification. The paper's processing steps were these. Gene usage analysis of CDR3 amino acid clonotypes relied on the roughly 67 TRBV and 14 TRBJ segments identified across samples. COPE and FqMerger were used to merge the filtered high-quality paired reads into contigs. BLAST was used to align contigs to IMGT TRBV, TRBD and TRBJ reference genes, with CDR3 defined following IMGT. Any clonotype with a frequency above 0.1% was classified as a highly expanded clone. Shannon entropy served as the measure of repertoire diversity, while the Gini coefficient captured V-J evenness. A clonotype was considered public if more than one individual shared it. TCRdb trimmed the raw reads at Q25, called clones with MiXCR and kept productive beta chains. CDR3 protein duplicates are merged, each entry listing the most common genes and DNA. TCRdb, rather than the study authors, made the V and J calls. This sample holds 510,000 or so distinct CDR3 sequences; 12% were observed only once. More than 8% of the sample rests with the top ten.

Via the germline V gene, CDR1 is MNHNS and CDR2 SASEGT. V loses 7 bases of germline sequence and J loses 8 bases, and the interval between the two ends is 11 bases. The CDR3 contains 11 residues, cysteine and phenylalanine counted. Only the CDR3 part of the read is kept: 33 bases, read in frame from the first base. The time point label for this specimen denotes: newly diagnosed GD, antithyroid drugs for less than 3 months. For both TCR sequencing and RNA sequencing, RNA was extracted from PBMCs in TRIzol. The diagnosis of Graves' disease followed American Thyroid Association guidelines. The patients came from an endocrinology department in Xi'an, China. From each patient, roughly 9 milliliters of peripheral blood was collected into an EDTA anticoagulant tube. Ficoll Paque Plus density gradient separation was used to isolate PBMCs, and no additional T cell sorting was done. RNA quality was checked with an Agilent 2100 Bioanalyzer and agarose gel, and concentration with a NanoDrop 2000.

Another study also made use of these data, one on T cells in Graves' hyperthyroidism and ophthalmopathy. That second publication adds: A patient counted as having stable Graves' hyperthyroidism if no progression to ophthalmopathy occurred over 18 months of follow-up. Hyperthyroidism patients were newly diagnosed, with disease duration under 2 months, and aged 18 to 65 years. The study excluded patients with uncontrolled infections, other autoimmune diseases, pregnancy or lactation. Diagnoses were established on the basis of clinical symptoms, serum thyroxine and TRAb, thyroid ultrasound, and orbital computed tomography. The TCR CDR3 was subjected to a first round of RT-PCR using the HTBI primer set and the Qiagen OneStep RT-PCR kit. Most expanded thyroid clonotypes (frequency above 0.001) were also found in blood, which suggests that blood repertoires may mirror thyroid immune responses. A model built on a 13 V-J signature distinguished ophthalmopathy from stable hyperthyroidism, reaching 87.88% sensitivity and under 84% specificity in cross-validation and 80%/75% in testing. During validation, the model predicted progression to ophthalmopathy a median of approximately six months ahead of onset, with more than 55% sensitivity and roughly 72% specificity. A discovery cohort of about 100 patients, about 43 with Graves' ophthalmopathy and more than 55 with stable Graves' hyperthyroidism, was used to find distinguishing TCR V-J signatures. An independent validation cohort of around 20 hyperthyroidism patients and approximately 15 patients who later progressed to ophthalmopathy tested prospective prediction of ophthalmopathy. The roughly 90 discovery patients were divided at random into training and test sets in a 7:3 ratio. In several Graves' hyperthyroidism patients, the study also compared T-cell repertoires from thyroid tissue with T-cell repertoires from blood. Following sampling, methimazole starting at 30 mg daily was given to hyperthyroidism patients, and high-dose intravenous methylprednisolone was given to ophthalmopathy patients. Libraries were constructed in a second round of multiplex PCR, after which size selection and purification were carried out. Sequencing of the libraries was done on an Illumina HiSeq2000 using paired-end 100 bp reads. SOAPnuke was used to process the raw data, throwing out any read that contained adapters or uncalled bases, had a mean Phred below 15, or lacked an exact constant-primer or identifier match. COPE v1.2.5 was used to merge the high-quality paired reads, and each unique nucleotide sequence was defined as a clonotype. Clonotypes were aligned to IMGT TRBV, TRBD and TRBJ reference segments using MiTCR v1.1. The analysis was restricted to V-J combinations with a frequency above 0.0001, which together covered 99.2% of the repertoires. The TCS score was defined as F50 (clonal expansion) divided by E x V (chaos), with BLOSUM62-based TCRdist calculated between CDR3 peptides within each V-J. Welch's t-statistics and random forest reduced 500 to 650 V-J features to 10 to 15, which were used in a naive Bayes classifier (R e1071). Sample size was not statistically predetermined, and blinding of investigators to group allocation was not performed. According to the paper, TCR Vbeta CDR3 sequencing was carried out on over 130 peripheral blood samples, which came from about 45 ophthalmopathy, around 75 hyperthyroidism and approximately 17 progressor patients.

The chain links TRBV6-1 with TRBJ1-1, with no reliable assignment of the D segment. This receptor was identified in a woman aged 30 to 39 with Graves disease. Donor details come from another sample of the same person, matched by shared clones. The sample here was peripheral blood mononuclear cells (PBMCs), taken at new diagnosis, from a patient treated with antithyroid drugs. The CDR3 corresponds to CASISAREAFF. The nucleotide sequence is TGTGCCAGCATCTCCGCTCGGGAAGCTTTCTTT.